These 22 T cell receptor beta chains originate from one sample sequenced in a study of shared clonotypes between healthy human individuals (dated by TCRdb to between 2020 and 2021). Library prep was done by the immunoSEQ multiplex PCR assay. TCRdb re-hosts the immuneACCESS table, in-frame sequences only. Its copies lack some clones; in the studies checked, an unresolved V gene accounts for under half of them, and the cause for the rest is not known. This sample gives about 2.4 million clones in total; roughly 93% of them show up just once. The ten biggest clones cover 0.36% of the sample. Input material: naive CD4+ T cells from PBMCs. The cell subset or site label, as the study defines it: CD45RA+ positively selected. The receptor source for this set is a man between 18 and 35 years old in good health. Some clones in this sample may be carry-over from other donors' samples.

The chain is built from TRBV9 and TRBJ1-2; 8 bases fit TRBD1. The ends lost 3 bases at V and 4 bases at J; junction bases unmatched: 8. Per the germline V gene, CDR1 is SGDLS and CDR2 is YYNGEE. This CDR3 comprises 15 residues. The CDR3, as DNA: TGTGCCAGCAGCGCGACCCCACAGGGGGGCTATGGCTACACCTTC. Translating gives CASSATPQGGYGYTF. Based on the CDR3 plus reference TRBV9 and TRBJ1-2, the full variable domain is DSGVTQTPKHLITATGQRVTLRCSPRSGDLSVYWYQQSLDQGLQFLIQYYNGEERAKGNILERFSAQQFPDLHSELNLSSLELGDSALYFCASSATPQGGYGYTFGSGTRLTVV.

This chain connects TRBV19 to TRBJ2-3; D remains ambiguous. CDR3 size: 15 residues. V dropped 1 base and J dropped 5 bases, with 13 bases sitting between them. The V gene's germline CDR1 is LNHDA and CDR2 SQIVND (reference sequence). The CDR3 here is CASSIVRPAGDTQYF. CDR3 DNA sequence: TGTGCCAGTAGTATAGTCAGGCCCGCAGGAGATACGCAGTATTTT.

This chain joins TRBV5-1 and TRBJ2-7; TRBD1 agrees at 7 bases. Germline lookup yields CDR1 SGHRS and CDR2 YFSETQ. Trimming took 7 bases from V and 1 from J; bases not matched to a gene: 5. This CDR3 has 13 amino acids. The CDR3 here is CASGPTGSYEQYF. CDR3 nucleotides: TGCGCCAGCGGCCCGACAGGGTCCTACGAGCAGTACTTC.

The V gene is TRBV10-2, the J gene TRBJ1-3, with D hard to call. The germline CDR1 and CDR2 sequences are WSHSY and SAAADI. The CDR3 sequence is 15 residues long. Deletions cut 6 bases from V and 3 bases from J, with 15 bases between. This CDR3 is CASRGAGGNGNTIYF. DNA of the CDR3: TGCGCCAGCAGGGGAGCAGGAGGCAATGGAAACACCATATATTTT.

The CDR3 DNA follows: TGTGCCAGCAGCTTGGGGGTCGGGGAGCTGTTTTTT. This codes for CASSLGVGELFF. V and J are TRBV5-4 and TRBJ2-2; D not certain. Germline V gene sequence: CDR1 SGHNT, CDR2 YYREEE (reference sequence). The CDR3 loop spans 12 amino acids. V dropped 0 bases and J dropped 7 bases, with 4 bases sitting between them.

The CDR3 DNA reads as TGTGCCAGCAGCCAAGAACTAGCGGCGTCCTACAATGAGCAGTTCTTC. Its translation is CASSQELAASYNEQFF. The chain employs TRBV4-2 and TRBJ2-1; TRBD2 aligns across 8 bases. CDR3 length: 16 residues. Germline CDR1 reads LGHNA; CDR2 reads YNFKEQ. The V and J ends lost 0 bases and 1 base, in that order; junction bases with no gene match: 2.

The gene calls are TRBV2 and TRBJ2-1; D gene ambiguous. Deletions cut 6 bases from V and 4 bases from J, with 10 bases between. This CDR3 region has 13 residues. The germline V gene has CDR1 SNHLY and CDR2 FYNNEI. CDR3 sequence reads: CASSPVTYNEQFF. The CDR3 nucleotides read TGTGCCAGCAGCCCCGTTACGTACAATGAGCAGTTCTTC.

CDR3 bases: TGTGCCAGCAGCTTAACGGCGGAGGGTGGCTACACCTTC. Residues: CASSLTAEGGYTF. The genes are TRBV7-3 and TRBJ1-2, with unresolved D. V was pared by 0 bases and J by 7 bases, with 9 bases between. Germline CDR1 is SGHTA and CDR2 is FQGTGA. CDR3 length equals 13 residues.

The V gene is TRBV9, the J gene TRBJ2-3; 9 bases map to TRBD2. The CDR3 has 17 residues. CDR1 and CDR2 (germline): SGDLS, YYNGEE. With 0 bases clipped from V and 6 bases from J, the junction kept 11 bases outside the gene matches. The CDR3 DNA reads as TGTGCCAGCAGCGTAGTTGGCGGGAGGGGAAGAGGCGATACGCAGTATTTT. It yields the protein CASSVVGGRGRGDTQYF.

This clone was seen just once. The chain has TRBV9 and TRBJ2-1; possible D gene TRBD1, 7 bases. CDR3 length: 16 amino acids. Trimming shortened V by 3 bases and J by 3 bases, and 16 bases separated the two germline ends. Per germline, CDR1 SGDLS and CDR2 YYNGEE. The CDR3 DNA reads as TGTGCCAGCAGCGGCCCGCAGGGGGGCAGCTACAATGAGCAGTTCTTC. Its translation is CASSGPQGGSYNEQFF.

The chain recombines TRBV18 with TRBJ2-5; a possible D gene is TRBD1 (6 bases). The germline gives CDR1 KGHSH, CDR2 LQKENI. CDR3 length: 14 residues. Trimming cost V 3 bases and J 2 bases, with 10 bases left between them. The CDR3 sequence is CASSPRDKQETQYF. As DNA, the CDR3 is TGTGCCAGCTCACCTAGGGACAAACAAGAGACCCAGTACTTC.

This chain connects TRBV9 to TRBJ1-4; 8 bases are shared with TRBD1. The length of the CDR3 is 14 residues. Germline-derived CDR1 and CDR2 are SGDLS and YYNGEE. V lost 2 bases and J lost 8; bases outside the gene matches: 5. As DNA, the CDR3 is TGTGCCAGCAGCGTGACAGGGGCTGGGGAAAAACTGTTTTTT. Residues: CASSVTGAGEKLFF.

The CDR3 sequence: CASSLNYEQYF. CDR3 DNA sequence: TGTGCCAGCAGCTTGAACTACGAGCAGTACTTC. V gene TRBV5-8 combines with J gene TRBJ2-7; the D is unclear. CDR3 length: 11 amino acids. Germline assignment: CDR1 SGHTS and CDR2 YDEGEE. V was pared by 1 base and J by 3 bases, with 2 bases between.

This clone was detected once. The chain recombines TRBV2 with TRBJ2-1; D not certain. V was shortened by 3 bases and J by 4 bases, with 13 bases between the two germline ends. The CDR3 is 15 residues long. Germline CDR1 reads SNHLY; CDR2 reads FYNNEI. The chain's CDR3 is CASSDPAQAYNEQFF. CDR3 DNA sequence: TGTGCCAGCAGTGACCCGGCGCAGGCTTACAATGAGCAGTTCTTC.

The rearrangement links TRBV5-1 to TRBJ2-1; 12 nucleotides align to TRBD2. Germline lookup yields CDR1 SGHRS and CDR2 YFSETQ. This CDR3 is built from 15 residues. V lost 5 bases and J lost 8; bases outside the gene matches: 8. This chain's CDR3 is CASRLTSGRIDEQFF. CDR3 DNA sequence: TGCGCCAGCAGATTGACTAGCGGGAGAATCGATGAGCAGTTCTTC.

The chain is built from TRBV29-1 and TRBJ2-7; D possibly corresponds to TRBD2 (5 bases). The CDR3 consists of 15 residues. Trimming left V 4 bases short and J 0 bases short, with 16 bases between. The germline gives CDR1 SQVTM, CDR2 ANQGSEA. The CDR3 nucleotides read TGCAGCGTTGTCGGCGACTACAGAGCCTCCTACGAGCAGTACTTC. It encodes CSVVGDYRASYEQYF.

V gene TRBV15 combines with J gene TRBJ1-6; D unresolved. The CDR3 extends over 15 amino acids. The germline V gene has CDR1 LNHNV and CDR2 YYDKDF (reference sequence). Trimming shortened V by 0 bases and J by 6 bases, and 9 bases separated the two germline ends. CDR3 DNA sequence: TGTGCCACCAGCAGAGAGGGCAGGTTTAATTCACCCCTCCACTTT. It translates to CATSREGRFNSPLHF.

V is TRBV7-3 and J is TRBJ2-3; D gene unclear. The germline V gene has CDR1 SGHTA and CDR2 FQGTGA. This CDR3 is 13 amino acids long. V was trimmed by 5 bases and J by 2 bases, leaving 8 bases between them. The CDR3 sequence is CASSAPDTDTQYF. CDR3 nucleotides: TGTGCCAGCAGCGCACCGGACACAGATACGCAGTATTTT.

The chain is built from TRBV6-1 and TRBJ2-7, with D tentatively TRBD2 (6 bases). The CDR3 has 15 residues. V was cut by 1 base and J by 1 base, with 11 bases left in between. The V gene's germline CDR1 is MNHNS and CDR2 SASEGT. The CDR3 coding sequence is TGTGCCAGCAGTGAAGTAAAGGGGAGGTCCTACGAGCAGTACTTC. Its protein product is CASSEVKGRSYEQYF.

The rearrangement joins TRBV2 to TRBJ2-3; tentative D call: TRBD2 (6 bases). The CDR3 runs to 12 residues. V was cut by 10 bases and J by 6 bases, with 14 bases left in between. CDR1 SNHLY and CDR2 FYNNEI come from the germline V gene. CDR3 sequence: CANSQEGDTQYF. Here the CDR3 DNA reads TGTGCCAACTCCCAGGAGGGGGATACGCAGTATTTT.

The V gene is TRBV2, the J gene TRBJ2-5, with 7 positions matching TRBD1. Trimming took 2 bases from V and 4 from J; bases not matched to a gene: 7. The CDR3 extends over 15 amino acids. The germline V gene encodes CDR1 SNHLY and CDR2 FYNNEI. This chain's CDR3 is CASSEKGALRETQYF. DNA for the CDR3: TGTGCCAGCAGTGAAAAGGGGGCGTTGAGAGAGACCCAGTACTTC. The variable domain in full, with the rest retrieved from reference TRBV2 and TRBJ2-5, is EPEVTQTPSHQVTQMGQEVILRCVPISNHLYFYWYRQILGQKVEFLVSFYNNEISEKSEIFDDQFSVERPDGSNFTLKIRSTKLEDSAMYFCASSEKGALRETQYFGPGTRLLVL.

The chain combines TRBV13 with TRBJ2-3; 9 bases align to TRBD1. This CDR3 region has 14 residues. Germline V gene sequence: CDR1 PRHDT, CDR2 FYEKMQ (reference sequence). V shed 5 bases and J 4 bases; nucleotides not matched to a gene: 4. The CDR3 region has the DNA TGTGCCAGCAGCATAAGACAGGGGGCAGATACGCAGTATTTT. It encodes CASSIRQGADTQYF. The complete variable domain, with remaining parts taken from reference TRBV13 and TRBJ2-3, reads AAGVIQSPRHLIKEKRETATLKCYPIPRHDTVYWYQQGPGQDPQFLISFYEKMQSDKGSIPDRFSAQQFSDYHSELNMSSLELGDSALYFCASSIRQGADTQYFGPGTRLTVL.